The source of this TCR beta chain is a study of vaccination and CD4 T cells after COVID-19. Study-level background: The convalescent group had six males, four females, seven Caucasians, two Asians, one multiracial.

Treatment reported: approximately 9-day PBMC culture with coronavirus spike peptide pools or control peptides (ViraFEST assay). For ViraFEST, peptide pools expanded antigen-specific T cells, after which the TCRs were sequenced. Half the medium was replaced with fresh IL-2 medium on days 3 and 7. Germline assignment: CDR1 MNHEY and CDR2 SMNVEV (reference sequence). With V trimmed by 7 bases and J by 4 bases, 11 bases remained unmatched. The CDR3 covers 16 residues. Notes on this clonotype: Its target is not known.

Sequenced with the Oncomine TCR Beta short-read assay was DNA taken from cultured CD4+ T cells. TCRdb called the PCR reads again in MiXCR, with one record for every CDR3 protein. The table has around 16,000 distinct CDR3 sequences, approximately 68% seen once. Study conclusions and caveats: It was observed that, in convalescent patients, a median about 90% of reactive clones arose only post-vaccination.

The receptor was derived from a human donor who had recovered from COVID-19. The V gene is TRBV27, the J gene TRBJ1-5; TRBD1 matches 9 bases. What was sequenced was CD4+ T cells from blood, cultured in vitro. This CDR3 is CASNRGQPMGNQPQHF. DNA of the CDR3: TGTGCCAGCAACAGGGGGCAGCCCATGGGGAATCAGCCCCAGCATTTT.